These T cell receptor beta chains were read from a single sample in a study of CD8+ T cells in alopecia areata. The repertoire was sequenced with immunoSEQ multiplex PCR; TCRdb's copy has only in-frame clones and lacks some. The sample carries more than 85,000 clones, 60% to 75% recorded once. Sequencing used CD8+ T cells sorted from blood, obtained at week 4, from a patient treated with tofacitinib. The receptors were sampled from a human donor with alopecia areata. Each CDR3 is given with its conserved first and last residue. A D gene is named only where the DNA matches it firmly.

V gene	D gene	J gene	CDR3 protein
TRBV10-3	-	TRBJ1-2	CAISELSPVYGYTF
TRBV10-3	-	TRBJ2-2	CAITPGPNTGELFF
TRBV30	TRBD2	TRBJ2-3	CAWSSLADPPDTQYF
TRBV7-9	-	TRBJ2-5	CASSPETGEGQETQYF
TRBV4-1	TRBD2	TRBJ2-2	CASSLAGTSGSTTSFGELFF
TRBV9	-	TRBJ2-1	CASSVPRDSAADEQFF
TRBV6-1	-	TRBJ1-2	CASSEVLGQGPKGGYTF
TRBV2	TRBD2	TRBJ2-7	CATQGLAISYEQYF
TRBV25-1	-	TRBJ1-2	CASSEEILGGYTF
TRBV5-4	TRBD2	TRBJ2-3	CASTPPAGGIDTQYF
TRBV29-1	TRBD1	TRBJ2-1	CSVEGAVSTGDNEQFF
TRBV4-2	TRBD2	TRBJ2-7	CASRLRLAGDEQYF
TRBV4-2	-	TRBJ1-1	CASSRGNTEAFF
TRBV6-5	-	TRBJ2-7	CASSYPSWGPNEQYF
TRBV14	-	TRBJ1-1	CASSTGRNTEAFF
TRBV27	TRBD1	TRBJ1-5	CASSSSPTGANQPQHF
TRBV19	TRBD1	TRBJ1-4	CASRDPNQRTGLGEKLFF
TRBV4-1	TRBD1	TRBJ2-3	CASSQRDRVDTQYF
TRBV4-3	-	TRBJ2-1	CASSQEYSRGRYNEQFF
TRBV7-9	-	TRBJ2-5	CASSPPLPTIQETQYF
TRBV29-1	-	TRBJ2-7	CSVRDSYEQYF
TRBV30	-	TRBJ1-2	CAWNWAGNGYTF
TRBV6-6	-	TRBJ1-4	CASNKAEGRNEKLFF
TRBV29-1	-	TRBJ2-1	CSGGRVRPYNEQFF
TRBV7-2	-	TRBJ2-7	CASSGTLFYEQYF
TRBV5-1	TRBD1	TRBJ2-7	CASSLEGGGEQYF
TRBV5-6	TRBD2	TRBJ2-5	CASSLAEQETQYF
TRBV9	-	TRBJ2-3	CASSVEGSTDTQYF
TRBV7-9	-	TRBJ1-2	CASSNGGNYGYTF
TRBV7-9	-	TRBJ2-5	CASSLESGLFQETQYF
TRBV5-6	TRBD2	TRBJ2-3	CASSLGLAGGDTQYF
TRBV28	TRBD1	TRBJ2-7	CASTLAGGLSYEQYF
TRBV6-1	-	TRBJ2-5	CASSEETAYQEIQYF
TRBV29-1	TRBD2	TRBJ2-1	CSVDGLADYNEQFF
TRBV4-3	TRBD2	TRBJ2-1	CASSQEPSGRLFNEQFF
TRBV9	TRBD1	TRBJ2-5	CASSVKPQTGDNQETQYF
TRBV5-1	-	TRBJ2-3	CASSSGTVRVDTQYF
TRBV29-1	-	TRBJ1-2	CSVEGEGDPTYYGYTF
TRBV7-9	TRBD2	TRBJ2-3	CASSFNPGGTSTSMDTQYF
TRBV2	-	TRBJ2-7	CASSSGRSEQYF
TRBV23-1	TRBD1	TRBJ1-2	CASTSAGTEYNYGYTF
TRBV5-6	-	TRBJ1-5	CASSLWNNQPQHF
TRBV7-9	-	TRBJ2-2	CASSGTGKLDTGELFF
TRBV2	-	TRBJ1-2	CASRITDYGYTF
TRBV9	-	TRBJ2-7	CASSVGSYSGYEQYF
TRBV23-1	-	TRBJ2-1	CASSPQRQEDNEQFF